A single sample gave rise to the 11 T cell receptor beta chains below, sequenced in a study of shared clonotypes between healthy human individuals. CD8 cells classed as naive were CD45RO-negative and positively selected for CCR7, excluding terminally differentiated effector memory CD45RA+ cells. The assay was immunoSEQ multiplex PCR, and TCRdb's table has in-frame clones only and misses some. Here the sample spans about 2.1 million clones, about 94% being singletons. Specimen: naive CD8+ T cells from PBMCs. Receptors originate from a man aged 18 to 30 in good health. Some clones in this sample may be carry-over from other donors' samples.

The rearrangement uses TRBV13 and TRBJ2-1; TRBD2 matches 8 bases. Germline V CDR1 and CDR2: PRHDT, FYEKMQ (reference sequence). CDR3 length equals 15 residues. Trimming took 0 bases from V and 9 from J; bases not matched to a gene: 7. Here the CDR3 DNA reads TGTGCCAGCAGCTTAGGAGTCGGGAGGGCCCTTGAGCAGTTCTTC. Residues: CASSLGVGRALEQFF.

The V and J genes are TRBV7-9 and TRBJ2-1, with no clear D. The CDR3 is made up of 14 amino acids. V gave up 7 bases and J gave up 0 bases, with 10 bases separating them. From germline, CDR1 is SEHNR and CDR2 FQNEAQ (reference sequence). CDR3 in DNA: TGTGCCAGCAATTCTAGAGGCTCCTACAATGAGCAGTTCTTC. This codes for CASNSRGSYNEQFF.

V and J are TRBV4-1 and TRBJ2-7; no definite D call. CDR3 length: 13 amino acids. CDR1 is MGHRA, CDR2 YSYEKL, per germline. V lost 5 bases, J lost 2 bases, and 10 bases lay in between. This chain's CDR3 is CASSSVLPYEQYF. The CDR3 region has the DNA TGCGCCAGCAGCTCCGTTCTTCCCTACGAGCAGTACTTC.

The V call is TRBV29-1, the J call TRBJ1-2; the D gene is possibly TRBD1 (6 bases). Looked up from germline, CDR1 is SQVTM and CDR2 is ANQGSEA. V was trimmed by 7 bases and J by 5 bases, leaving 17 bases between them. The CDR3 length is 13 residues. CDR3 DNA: TGCAGCGCTGCTGCAGGACAGCTATATGGCTACACCTTC. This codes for CSAAAGQLYGYTF. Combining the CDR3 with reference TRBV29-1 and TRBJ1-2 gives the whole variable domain SAVISQKPSRDICQRGTSLTIQCQVDSQVTMMFWYRQQPGQSLTLIATANQGSEATYESGFVIDKFPISRPNLTFSTLTVSNMSPEDSSIYLCSAAAGQLYGYTFGSGTRLTVV.

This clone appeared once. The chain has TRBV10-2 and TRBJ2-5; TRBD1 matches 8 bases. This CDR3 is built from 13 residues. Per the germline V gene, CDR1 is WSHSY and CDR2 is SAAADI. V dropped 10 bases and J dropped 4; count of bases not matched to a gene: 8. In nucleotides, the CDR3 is TGCGCCACCCGACAGGGGATGAGAGAGACCCAGTACTTC. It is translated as CATRQGMRETQYF.

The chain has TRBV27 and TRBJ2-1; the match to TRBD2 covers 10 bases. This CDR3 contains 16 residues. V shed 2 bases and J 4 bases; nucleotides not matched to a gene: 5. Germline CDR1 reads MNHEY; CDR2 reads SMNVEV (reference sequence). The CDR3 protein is CASSLRAGGVYNEQFF. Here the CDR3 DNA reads TGTGCCAGCAGTTTAAGAGCGGGAGGGGTATACAATGAGCAGTTCTTC.

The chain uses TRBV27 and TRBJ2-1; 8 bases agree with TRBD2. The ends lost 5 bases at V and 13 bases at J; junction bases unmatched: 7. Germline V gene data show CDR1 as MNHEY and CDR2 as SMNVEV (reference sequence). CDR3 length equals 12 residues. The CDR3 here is CASSPAGTRQFF. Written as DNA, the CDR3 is TGTGCCAGCAGTCCCGCCGGGACTAGACAGTTCTTC.

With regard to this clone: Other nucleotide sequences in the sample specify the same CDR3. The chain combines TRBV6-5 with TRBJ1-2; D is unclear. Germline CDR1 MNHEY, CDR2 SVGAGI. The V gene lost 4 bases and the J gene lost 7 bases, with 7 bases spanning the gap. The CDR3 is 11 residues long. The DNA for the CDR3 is TGTGCCAGCAGTTCGCCGTCTGGCTACACCTTC. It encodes CASSSPSGYTF.

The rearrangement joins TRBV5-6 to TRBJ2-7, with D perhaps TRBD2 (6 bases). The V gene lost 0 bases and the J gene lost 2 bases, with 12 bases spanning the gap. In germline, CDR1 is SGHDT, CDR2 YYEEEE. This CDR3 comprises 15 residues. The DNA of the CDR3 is TGTGCCAGCAGCTTGGCGGGGGTTTTGACCTACGAGCAGTACTTC. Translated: CASSLAGVLTYEQYF.

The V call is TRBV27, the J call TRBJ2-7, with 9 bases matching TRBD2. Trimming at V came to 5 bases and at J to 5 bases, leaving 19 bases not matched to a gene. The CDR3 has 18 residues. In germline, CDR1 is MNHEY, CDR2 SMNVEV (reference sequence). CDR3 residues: CASSLTLPSTSGLNEQYF. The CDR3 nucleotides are TGTGCCAGCAGTCTAACACTACCCTCGACTAGCGGTCTGAACGAGCAGTACTTC.

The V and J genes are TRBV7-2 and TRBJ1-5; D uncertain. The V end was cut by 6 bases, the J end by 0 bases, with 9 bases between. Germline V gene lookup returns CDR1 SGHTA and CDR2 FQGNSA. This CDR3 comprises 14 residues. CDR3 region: CASSSLSSNQPQHF. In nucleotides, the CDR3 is TGTGCCAGCAGTTCCCTTTCTAGCAATCAGCCCCAGCATTTT.